Listed below are T cell receptor beta chains from one sample, sequenced in a study of blood T cell repertoires in COVID-19. The method was immunoSEQ multiplex PCR; TCRdb's version includes in-frame clones alone and lacks a portion of them. The table shows 140,000 to 150,000 clones, with around 90% occurring only once. Sequencing was performed on PBMCs or T cells enriched from blood (not recorded which). Every receptor here comes from a woman in her 40s who had been exposed to COVID-19. CDR3s include the opening cysteine and the closing phenylalanine or tryptophan. The D gene is left open where the match is weak. Clone size is given for some rows only: seen once, a few or many times, or a class if the clone is expanded.

D gene,V gene,clone size,J gene,CDR3 protein,CDR3 DNA
-,TRBV27,-,TRBJ2-3,CASSSGGRPTDTQYF,TGTGCCAGCAGCTCAGGGGGGAGGCCCACAGATACGCAGTATTTT
TRBD2,TRBV12-5,few,TRBJ2-2,CASGLAHYGLGLAENTGELFF,TGTGCTAGTGGTTTGGCGCACTACGGACTCGGACTAGCGGAGAACACCGGGGAGCTGTTTTTT
-,TRBV6-5,-,TRBJ1-1,CASSYRVSGTEAFF,TGTGCCAGCAGTTACCGGGTTAGTGGAACTGAAGCTTTCTTT
TRBD1,TRBV28,-,TRBJ2-1,CASSFGTGVHNEQFF,TGTGCCAGCAGTTTCGGGACAGGGGTCCACAATGAGCAGTTCTTC
-,TRBV10-3,-,TRBJ1-2,CAISPDTTSHGYTF,TGTGCCATCAGTCCAGACACGACGAGCCATGGCTACACCTTC
TRBD1,TRBV5-6,-,TRBJ1-5,CASSSNRQGPAYQPQHF,TGTGCCAGCAGCTCCAACAGACAGGGTCCGGCATATCAGCCCCAGCATTTT
TRBD1,TRBV19,-,TRBJ2-2,CASSGQGNTGELFF,TGTGCCAGTAGCGGACAGGGGAACACCGGGGAGCTGTTTTTT
-,TRBV7-2,-,TRBJ2-7,CASSYLTGVSYEQYF,TGTGCCAGCAGTTACCTGACAGGAGTTTCCTACGAGCAGTACTTC
TRBD1,TRBV6-5,-,TRBJ2-2,CASSSTGAFTGELFF,TGTGCCAGCAGTTCGACAGGGGCCTTCACCGGGGAGCTGTTTTTT
-,TRBV28,once,TRBJ1-5,CASSPIIGGGRSYSNQPQHF,TGTGCCAGCAGTCCCATAATTGGAGGCGGCAGAAGTTATAGCAATCAGCCCCAGCATTTT
-,TRBV6-5,-,TRBJ2-1,CASSYGRGAYNEQFF,TGTGCCAGCAGTTACGGGAGGGGGGCCTACAATGAGCAGTTCTTC
-,TRBV27,-,TRBJ1-6,CASSSRQKNSPLHF,TGTGCCAGCAGTTCCAGACAGAAGAATTCACCCCTCCACTTT
TRBD1,TRBV6-5,-,TRBJ1-2,CASSYSDRGGVNGYTF,TGTGCCAGCAGTTACTCCGACAGGGGTGGGGTGAATGGCTACACCTTC
TRBD1,TRBV7-8,-,TRBJ1-6,CASSSPGQGGSPLHF,TGTGCCAGCAGCTCCCCGGGACAGGGGGGCTCACCCCTCCACTTT
TRBD2,TRBV19,-,TRBJ2-7,CASSKPSGNYEQYF,TGTGCCAGTAGTAAGCCTAGCGGGAACTACGAGCAGTACTTC
TRBD1,TRBV5-1,-,TRBJ2-5,CASSPGDSQETQYF,TGCGCCAGCAGCCCCGGGGACAGCCAAGAGACCCAGTACTTC
-,TRBV7-9,-,TRBJ2-1,CASSSQSRPGNEQFF,TGTGCCAGCAGCTCTCAGTCTCGACCAGGGAATGAGCAGTTCTTC
-,TRBV3-1/TRBV3-2,-,TRBJ1-1,CASSQGFQGTEAFF,TGTGCCAGCAGCCAAGGTTTCCAGGGCACTGAAGCTTTCTTT